These 10 T cell receptor beta chains share one sample of origin, sequenced in a study of shared clonotypes between healthy human individuals. TCRdb keeps only in-frame clones here, not all; method: immunoSEQ multiplex PCR. The sample lists under 2,500,000 clones, approximately 94% seen once, with around 0.13% in the top ten. Specimen: naive CD4+ T cells sorted from blood. Indicated subset: CD45RA+ positively selected. These receptors came from a young man in good health.

The gene calls are TRBV5-4 and TRBJ1-1, with 7 positions matching TRBD1. This CDR3 is 16 amino acids long. The V gene's germline CDR1 is SGHNT and CDR2 YYREEE (reference sequence). With V trimmed by 0 bases and J by 2 bases, 7 bases remained unmatched. This CDR3 is CASSLGVQGQNTEAFF. Here the CDR3 DNA reads TGTGCCAGCAGCTTGGGGGTACAGGGGCAAAACACTGAAGCTTTCTTT.

V and J are TRBV12-2 and TRBJ1-3; TRBD1 is the table's D call, not checked against the DNA. TRBV12-2 is a pseudogene segment. The CDR3 has 15 amino acids. CDR3 in amino acids: CASRLMTGHGNTIYF. CDR3 DNA sequence: TGTGCAAGTCGCCTAATGACAGGGCATGGAAACACCATATATTTT.

The count of this clone is one. The chain couples TRBV15 to TRBJ1-2, with D perhaps matching TRBD1 (5 bases). Trimming stripped 0 bases from V and 7 bases from J, with 15 bases between. The CDR3 runs to 15 residues. In germline, CDR1 is LNHNV, CDR2 YYDKDF (reference sequence). The CDR3 bases are TGTGCCACCAGCAGAGATTCTCAGGGAACAACTGGCTACACCTTC. Translated: CATSRDSQGTTGYTF.

This clone was counted a single time. This sample also contains other DNA sequences that code for the same CDR3. This sequence joins TRBV29-1 and TRBJ2-7; D might be TRBD1 or TRBD2, each matching 5 bases. The CDR3 length is 13 residues. The germline V gene has CDR1 SQVTM and CDR2 ANQGSEA. Trimming took off 4 bases at V and 0 bases at J, with 10 bases between the two ends. In DNA form, the CDR3 reads TGCAGCGTTGCCGGGACCCTCTCCTACGAGCAGTACTTC. Translating gives CSVAGTLSYEQYF.

The chain links TRBV6-5 to TRBJ2-7, with 7 bases identical to TRBD1. The CDR3 runs to 12 residues. Germline V gene sequence: CDR1 MNHEY, CDR2 SVGAGI. V gave up 5 bases and J gave up 6 bases; unmatched junction bases: 4. The CDR3 protein is CASSPTGVEQYF. The CDR3 bases are TGTGCCAGCAGTCCCACAGGGGTCGAGCAGTACTTC.

The gene calls are TRBV19 and TRBJ2-1; 9 bases are shared with TRBD2. Trimming at V came to 5 bases and at J to 6 bases, leaving 5 bases not matched to a gene. This CDR3 has 14 amino acids. Germline loops: CDR1 LNHDA, CDR2 SQIVND (reference sequence). CDR3 residues: CASSPGLATNEQFF. The CDR3 DNA is TGTGCCAGTAGTCCGGGACTAGCCACCAATGAGCAGTTCTTC. The full variable domain, completed using reference TRBV19 and TRBJ2-1, is DGGITQSPKYLFRKEGQNVTLSCEQNLNHDAMYWYRQDPGQGLRLIYYSQIVNDFQKGDIAEGYSVSREKKESFPLTVTSAQKNPTAFYLCASSPGLATNEQFFGPGTRLTVL.

V is TRBV11-2 and J is TRBJ2-7; no reliable D call. This CDR3 is built from 15 residues. Trimming pared 8 bases from V and 1 base from J, leaving 18 bases between. Germline values: CDR1 SGHAT, CDR2 FQNNGV. CDR3 in amino acids: CASLQARPNSYEQYF. The CDR3 coding sequence is TGTGCCAGCTTACAAGCGCGGCCAAATTCCTACGAGCAGTACTTC.

This chain uses TRBV4-3 with TRBJ2-1; no reliable D call. Germline V gene data show CDR1 as LGHNA and CDR2 as YSLEER. The CDR3 totals 13 residues. The germline V and J ends were trimmed by 0 bases and 7 bases, with 7 bases remaining between them. In nucleotides, the CDR3 is TGCGCCAGCAGCCAAGATGTTTCGAATGAGCAGTTCTTC. Translating it yields CASSQDVSNEQFF.

J is TRBJ2-6 and V is TRBV10-3, with a tentative D call TRBD1 (6 bases). CDR3 length equals 14 residues. From germline, CDR1 is ENHRY and CDR2 SYGVKD. The V end was cut by 7 bases, the J end by 2 bases, with 9 bases between. CDR3 protein: CAINEGAGANVLTF. CDR3 DNA sequence: TGTGCCATCAACGAGGGGGCTGGGGCCAACGTCCTGACTTTC.

The CDR3: CASSQDSPLAEDTQYF. CDR3 coding DNA: TGTGCCAGCAGCCAAGATAGTCCCCTAGCGGAGGATACGCAGTATTTT. The rearrangement uses TRBV4-2 and TRBJ2-3; 7 positions agree with TRBD2. V lost 0 bases and J lost 6; bases outside the gene matches: 9. Germline V gene data show CDR1 as LGHNA and CDR2 as YNFKEQ. The CDR3 spans 16 residues.